The clone carrying this T cell receptor beta chain was observed a single time. Antigen unknown. This sample is drawn from a study of early T cells in non-severe SARS-CoV-2 infection. Study-level results: The VDJdb matching leaned toward anti-spike CD8 responses and overlooked private and CD4 specificities.

CDR1 and CDR2 (germline): DFQATT, SNEGSKA (reference sequence). J gave up 5 bases and V 4 bases, and 5 bases lay outside the gene matches. This CDR3 has 12 amino acids. TCRdb reanalysed the 5' RACE reads using MiXCR and keeps one entry per CDR3 protein. Of 97,000 or so distinct CDR3 sequences listed, approximately 14% are singletons. The sequenced sample consisted of whole blood. This receptor was taken from an adult who was a healthcare worker with PCR-confirmed SARS-CoV-2 infection or an uninfected control (not recorded which). This sequence joins TRBV20-1 and TRBJ2-7; 7 bases fit TRBD1. This chain's CDR3 is CSAKDRLHEQYF. Here the CDR3 DNA reads TGCAGTGCTAAGGACAGGCTCCACGAGCAGTACTTC.